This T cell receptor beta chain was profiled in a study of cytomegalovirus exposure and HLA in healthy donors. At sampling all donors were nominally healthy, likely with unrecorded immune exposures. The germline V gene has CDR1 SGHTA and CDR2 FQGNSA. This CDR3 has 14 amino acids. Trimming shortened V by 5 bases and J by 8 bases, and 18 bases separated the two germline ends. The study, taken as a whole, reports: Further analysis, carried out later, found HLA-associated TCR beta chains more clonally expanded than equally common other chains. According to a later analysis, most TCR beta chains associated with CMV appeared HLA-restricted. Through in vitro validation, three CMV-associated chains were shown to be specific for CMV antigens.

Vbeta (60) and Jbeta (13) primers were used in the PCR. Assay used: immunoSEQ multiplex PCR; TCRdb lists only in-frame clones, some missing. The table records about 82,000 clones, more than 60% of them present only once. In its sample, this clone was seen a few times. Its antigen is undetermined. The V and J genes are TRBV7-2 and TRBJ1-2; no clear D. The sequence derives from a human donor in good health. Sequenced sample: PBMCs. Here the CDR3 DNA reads TGTGCCAGCAGCCAAGTATCCGAAATGGGCGGCTACACCTTC. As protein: CASSQVSEMGGYTF.